This paragraph reports one TCR beta chain. Its antigen is not identified. The repertoire was sequenced with immunoSEQ multiplex PCR; TCRdb's copy has only in-frame clones and lacks some. Among about 87,000 clones listed, around 86% were seen once. This entry is derived from a study of radiotherapy plus CTLA-4 blockade in lung cancer. Across the study: The study recorded objective responses in around a sixth of patients and disease control in about 30%. Study results and caveats: Blood saw expansion of tumor-derived TCR clones after radiotherapy plus ipilimumab. It was early blood T cell clone dynamics, with interferon-beta, that reportedly best predicted response.

The CDR3 is 14 amino acids. Trimming took 0 bases from V and 3 from J, leaving 8 bases between them. Germline CDR1 and CDR2: LGHNA and YSLEER. V gene TRBV4-3 combines with J gene TRBJ1-2, with D possibly TRBD1 on 6 matching bases. This clonotype was sampled from a human donor with non-small cell lung cancer that progressed on radiotherapy plus ipilimumab. The sample here was peripheral blood, taken from a patient treated with radiotherapy plus ipilimumab. The CDR3 spells CASSQDHRDYGYTF. The CDR3 region has the DNA TGCGCCAGCAGCCAAGATCACAGGGACTATGGCTACACCTTC.